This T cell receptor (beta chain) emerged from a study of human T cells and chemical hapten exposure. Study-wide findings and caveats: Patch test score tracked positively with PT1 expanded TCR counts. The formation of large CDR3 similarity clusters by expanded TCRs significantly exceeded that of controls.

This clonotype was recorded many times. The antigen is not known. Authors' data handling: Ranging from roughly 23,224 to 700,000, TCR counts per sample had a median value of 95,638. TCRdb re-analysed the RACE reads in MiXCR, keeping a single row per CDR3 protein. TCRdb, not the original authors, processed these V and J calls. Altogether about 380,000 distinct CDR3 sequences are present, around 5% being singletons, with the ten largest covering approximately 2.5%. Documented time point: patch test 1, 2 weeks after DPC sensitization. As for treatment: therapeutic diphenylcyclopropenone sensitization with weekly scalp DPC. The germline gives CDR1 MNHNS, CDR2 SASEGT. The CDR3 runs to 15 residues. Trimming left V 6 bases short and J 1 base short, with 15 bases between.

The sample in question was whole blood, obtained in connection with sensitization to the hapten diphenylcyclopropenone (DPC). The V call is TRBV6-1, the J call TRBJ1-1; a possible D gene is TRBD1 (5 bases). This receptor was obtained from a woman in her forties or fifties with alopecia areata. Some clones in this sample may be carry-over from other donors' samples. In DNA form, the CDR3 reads TGTGCCAGCAGCGAGGGACGCATAAGGAACACTGAAGCTTTCTTT. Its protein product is CASSEGRIRNTEAFF.